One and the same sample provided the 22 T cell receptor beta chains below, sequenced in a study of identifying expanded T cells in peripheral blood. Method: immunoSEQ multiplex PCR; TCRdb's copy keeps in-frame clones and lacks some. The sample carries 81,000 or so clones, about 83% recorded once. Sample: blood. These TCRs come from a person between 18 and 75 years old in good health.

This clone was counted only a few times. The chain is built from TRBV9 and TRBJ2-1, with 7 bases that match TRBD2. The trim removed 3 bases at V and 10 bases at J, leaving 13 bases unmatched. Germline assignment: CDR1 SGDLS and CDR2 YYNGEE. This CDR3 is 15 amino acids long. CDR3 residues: CASSASGGMSSEQFF. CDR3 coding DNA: TGTGCCAGCAGCGCCTCCGGGGGGATGTCATCCGAGCAGTTCTTC.

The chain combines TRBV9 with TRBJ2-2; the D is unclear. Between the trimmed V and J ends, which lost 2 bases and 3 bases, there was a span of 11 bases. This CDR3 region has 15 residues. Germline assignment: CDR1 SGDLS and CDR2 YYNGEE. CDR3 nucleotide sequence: TGTGCCAGCAGCGTCCAGGCCCTGGACACCGGGGAGCTGTTTTTT. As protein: CASSVQALDTGELFF.

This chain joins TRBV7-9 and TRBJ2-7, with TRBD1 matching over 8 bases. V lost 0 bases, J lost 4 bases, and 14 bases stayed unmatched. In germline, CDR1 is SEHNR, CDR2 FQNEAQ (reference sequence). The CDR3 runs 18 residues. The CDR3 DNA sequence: TGTGCCAGCAGCTTAGCTCGTAATCGCAGGGGGCAATATTACGAGCAGTACTTC. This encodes CASSLARNRRGQYYEQYF.

The CDR3 DNA follows: TGTGCCAGCCATCGGGCAGGGACCGCGGCTTTCTTT. As protein: CASHRAGTAAFF. The rearrangement joins TRBV6-6 to TRBJ1-1; D is possibly TRBD1 (5 bases). The length of the CDR3 is 12 residues. Trimming shortened V by 8 bases and J by 11 bases, and 18 bases separated the two germline ends. In germline, CDR1 is MNHNY, CDR2 SVGAGI (reference sequence).

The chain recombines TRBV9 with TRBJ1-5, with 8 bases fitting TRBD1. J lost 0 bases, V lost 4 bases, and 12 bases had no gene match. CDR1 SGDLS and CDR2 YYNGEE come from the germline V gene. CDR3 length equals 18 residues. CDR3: CASSLCRGPGGSNQPQHF. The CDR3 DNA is TGTGCCAGCAGCTTATGCAGGGGGCCAGGCGGTAGCAATCAGCCCCAGCATTTT.

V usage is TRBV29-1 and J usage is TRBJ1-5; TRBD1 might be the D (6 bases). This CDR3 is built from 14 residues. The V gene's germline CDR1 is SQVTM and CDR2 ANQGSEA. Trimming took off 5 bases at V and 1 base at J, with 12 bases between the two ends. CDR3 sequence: CSVLAGQSNQPQHF. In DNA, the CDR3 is TGCAGCGTTCTGGCGGGACAAAGCAATCAGCCCCAGCATTTT.

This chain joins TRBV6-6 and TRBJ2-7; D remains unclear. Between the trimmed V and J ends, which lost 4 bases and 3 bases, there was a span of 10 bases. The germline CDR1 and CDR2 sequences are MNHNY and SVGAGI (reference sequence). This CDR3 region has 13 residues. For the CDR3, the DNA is TGTGCCAGCAGTTCGAACTTTTACTACGAGCAGTACTTC. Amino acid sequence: CASSSNFYYEQYF.

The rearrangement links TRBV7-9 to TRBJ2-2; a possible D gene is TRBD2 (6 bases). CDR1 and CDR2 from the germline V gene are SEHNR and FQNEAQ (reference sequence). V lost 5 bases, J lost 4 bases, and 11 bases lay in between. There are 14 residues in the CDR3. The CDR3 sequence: CASSQGLTTGELFF. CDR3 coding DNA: TGTGCCAGCAGCCAGGGACTCACCACCGGGGAGCTGTTTTTT.

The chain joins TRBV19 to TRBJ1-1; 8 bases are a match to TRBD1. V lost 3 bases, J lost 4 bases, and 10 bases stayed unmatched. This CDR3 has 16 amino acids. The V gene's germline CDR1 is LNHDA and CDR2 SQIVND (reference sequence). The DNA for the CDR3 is TGTGCCAGTAGTATGGGGCCCGACAGGGGTCGCACTGAAGCTTTCTTT. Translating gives CASSMGPDRGRTEAFF.

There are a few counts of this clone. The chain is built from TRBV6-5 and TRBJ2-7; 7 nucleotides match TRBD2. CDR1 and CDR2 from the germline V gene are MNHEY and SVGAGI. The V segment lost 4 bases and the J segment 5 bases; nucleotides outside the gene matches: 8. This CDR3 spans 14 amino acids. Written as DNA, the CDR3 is TGTGCCAGCAGTTGGGGAGGGAGAGGCGACGAGCAGTACTTC. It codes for CASSWGGRGDEQYF.

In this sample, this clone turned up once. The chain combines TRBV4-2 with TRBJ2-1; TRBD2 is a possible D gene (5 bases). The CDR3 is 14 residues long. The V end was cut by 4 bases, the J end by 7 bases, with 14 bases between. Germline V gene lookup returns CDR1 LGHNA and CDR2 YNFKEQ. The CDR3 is CASSLEAGRNEQFF. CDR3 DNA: TGTGCCAGCAGCCTTGAGGCGGGTCGAAATGAGCAGTTCTTC.

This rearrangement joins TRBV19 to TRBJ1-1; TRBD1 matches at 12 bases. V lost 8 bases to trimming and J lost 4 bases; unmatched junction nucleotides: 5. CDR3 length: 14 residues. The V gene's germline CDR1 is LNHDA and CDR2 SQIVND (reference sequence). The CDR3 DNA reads TGTGCCAGTGGGGGACAGGGGGCATTCACTGAAGCTTTCTTT. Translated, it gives CASGGQGAFTEAFF.

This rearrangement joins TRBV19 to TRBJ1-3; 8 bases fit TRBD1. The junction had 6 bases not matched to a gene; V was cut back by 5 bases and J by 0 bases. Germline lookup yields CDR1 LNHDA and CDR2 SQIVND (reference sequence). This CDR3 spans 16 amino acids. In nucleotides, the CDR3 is TGTGCCAGTAGTCCGGGACAGGTCTACTCTGGAAACACCATATATTTT. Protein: CASSPGQVYSGNTIYF. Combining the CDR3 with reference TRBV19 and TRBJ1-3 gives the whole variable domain DGGITQSPKYLFRKEGQNVTLSCEQNLNHDAMYWYRQDPGQGLRLIYYSQIVNDFQKGDIAEGYSVSREKKESFPLTVTSAQKNPTAFYLCASSPGQVYSGNTIYFGEGSWLTVV.

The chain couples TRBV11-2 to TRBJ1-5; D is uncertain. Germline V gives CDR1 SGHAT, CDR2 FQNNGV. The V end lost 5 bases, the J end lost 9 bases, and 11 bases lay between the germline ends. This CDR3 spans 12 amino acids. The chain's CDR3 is CASSPVRGPQHF. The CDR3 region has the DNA TGTGCCAGCAGCCCAGTCCGGGGGCCCCAGCATTTT.

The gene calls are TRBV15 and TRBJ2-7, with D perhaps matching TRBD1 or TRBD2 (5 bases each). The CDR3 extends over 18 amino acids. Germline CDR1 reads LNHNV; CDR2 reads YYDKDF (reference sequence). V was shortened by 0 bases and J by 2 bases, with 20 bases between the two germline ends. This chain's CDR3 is CATSRDRGVGLGAYEQYF. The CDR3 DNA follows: TGTGCCACCAGCAGAGATCGGGGCGTGGGGTTGGGGGCCTACGAGCAGTACTTC.

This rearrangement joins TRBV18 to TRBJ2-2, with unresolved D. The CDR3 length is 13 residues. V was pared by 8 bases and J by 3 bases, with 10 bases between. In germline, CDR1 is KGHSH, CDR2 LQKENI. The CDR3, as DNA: TGTGCCAGCGATCCTACAGACACCGGGGAGCTGTTTTTT. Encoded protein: CASDPTDTGELFF.

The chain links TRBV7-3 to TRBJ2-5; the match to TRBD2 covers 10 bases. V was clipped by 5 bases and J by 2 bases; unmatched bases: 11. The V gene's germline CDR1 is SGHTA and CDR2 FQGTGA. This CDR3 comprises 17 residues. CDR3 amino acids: CASSADQRTSGQETQYF. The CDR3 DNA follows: TGTGCCAGCAGCGCAGATCAACGGACTAGCGGACAAGAGACCCAGTACTTC.

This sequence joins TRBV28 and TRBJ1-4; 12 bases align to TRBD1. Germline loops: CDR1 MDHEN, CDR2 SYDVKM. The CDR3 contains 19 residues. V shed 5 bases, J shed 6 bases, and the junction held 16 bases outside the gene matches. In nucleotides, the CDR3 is TGTGCCAGCAGTGCTCTCCGGGACAGGGGGCCCAACCTTGATGAAAAACTGTTTTTT. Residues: CASSALRDRGPNLDEKLFF.

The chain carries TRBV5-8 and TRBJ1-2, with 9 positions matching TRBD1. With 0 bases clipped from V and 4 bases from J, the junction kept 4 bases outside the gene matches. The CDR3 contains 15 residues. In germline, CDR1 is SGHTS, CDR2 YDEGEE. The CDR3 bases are TGTGCCAGCAGCTTGGCGGGGACAGGGATCTATGGCTACACCTTC. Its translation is CASSLAGTGIYGYTF.

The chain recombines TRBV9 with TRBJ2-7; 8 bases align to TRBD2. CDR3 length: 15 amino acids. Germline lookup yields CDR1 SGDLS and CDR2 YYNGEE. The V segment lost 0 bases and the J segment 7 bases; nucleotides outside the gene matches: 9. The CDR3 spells CASSVGDSGIGEQYF. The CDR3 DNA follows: TGTGCCAGCAGCGTAGGGGATAGCGGGATAGGTGAGCAGTACTTC.

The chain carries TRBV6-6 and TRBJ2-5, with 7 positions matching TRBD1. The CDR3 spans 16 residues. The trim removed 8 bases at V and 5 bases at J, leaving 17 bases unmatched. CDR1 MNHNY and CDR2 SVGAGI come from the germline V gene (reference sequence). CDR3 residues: CASRTPDGTERETQYF. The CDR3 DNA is TGTGCCAGCCGGACCCCGGACGGGACAGAGAGGGAGACCCAGTACTTC.

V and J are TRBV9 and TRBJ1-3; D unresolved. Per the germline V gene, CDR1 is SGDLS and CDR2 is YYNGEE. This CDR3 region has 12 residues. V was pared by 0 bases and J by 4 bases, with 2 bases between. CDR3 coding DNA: TGTGCCAGCAGCGTAGACGGAAACACCATATATTTT. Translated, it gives CASSVDGNTIYF. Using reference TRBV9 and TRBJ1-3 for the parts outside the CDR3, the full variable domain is DSGVTQTPKHLITATGQRVTLRCSPRSGDLSVYWYQQSLDQGLQFLIQYYNGEERAKGNILERFSAQQFPDLHSELNLSSLELGDSALYFCASSVDGNTIYFGEGSWLTVV.